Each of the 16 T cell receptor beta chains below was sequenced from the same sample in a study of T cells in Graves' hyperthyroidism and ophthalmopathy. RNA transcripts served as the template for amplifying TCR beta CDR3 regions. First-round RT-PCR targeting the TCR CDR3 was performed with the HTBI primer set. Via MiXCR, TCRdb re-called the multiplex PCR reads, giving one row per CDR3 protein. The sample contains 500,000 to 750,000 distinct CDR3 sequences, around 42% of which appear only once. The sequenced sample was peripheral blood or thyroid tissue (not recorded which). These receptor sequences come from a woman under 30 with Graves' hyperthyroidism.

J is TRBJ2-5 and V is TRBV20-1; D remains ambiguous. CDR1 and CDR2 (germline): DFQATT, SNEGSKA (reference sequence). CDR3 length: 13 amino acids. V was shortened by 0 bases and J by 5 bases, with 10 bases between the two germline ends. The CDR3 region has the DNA TGCAGTGCTAGAGATATAGTTACGGAGACCCAGTACTTC. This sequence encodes CSARDIVTETQYF.

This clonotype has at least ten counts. CDR3 loop: CASSLLGTGRYEQYF. In DNA form, the CDR3 reads TGTGCCAGCAGCTTACTTGGGACAGGGAGATACGAGCAGTACTTC. The chain carries TRBV11-2 and TRBJ2-7; 9 nucleotides match TRBD1. The CDR3 length is 15 residues. Germline V gene sequence: CDR1 SGHAT, CDR2 FQNNGV. The V gene end was trimmed by 2 bases and the J gene end by 4 bases; junction bases not matched to a gene: 6.

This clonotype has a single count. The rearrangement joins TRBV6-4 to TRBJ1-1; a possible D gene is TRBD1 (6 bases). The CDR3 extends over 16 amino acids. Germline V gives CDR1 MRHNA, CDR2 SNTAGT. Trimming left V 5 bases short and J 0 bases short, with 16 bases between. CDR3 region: CASSLFLGAMNTEAFF. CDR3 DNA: TGTGCCAGCAGTTTATTCCTGGGGGCGATGAACACTGAAGCTTTCTTT.

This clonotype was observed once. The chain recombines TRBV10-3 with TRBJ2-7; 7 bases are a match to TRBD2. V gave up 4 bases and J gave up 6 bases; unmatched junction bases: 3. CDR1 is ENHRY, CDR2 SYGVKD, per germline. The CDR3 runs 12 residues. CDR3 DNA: TGTGCCATCAGTGGAGCGGGAAGCGAGCAGTACTTC. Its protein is CAISGAGSEQYF.

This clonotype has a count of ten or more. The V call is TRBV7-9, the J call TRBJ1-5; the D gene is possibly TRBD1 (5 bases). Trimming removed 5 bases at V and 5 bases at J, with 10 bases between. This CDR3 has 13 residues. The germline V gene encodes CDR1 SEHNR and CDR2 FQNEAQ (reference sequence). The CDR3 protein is CASSRTGDQPQHF. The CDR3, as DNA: TGTGCCAGCAGCCGGACGGGGGATCAGCCCCAGCATTTT.

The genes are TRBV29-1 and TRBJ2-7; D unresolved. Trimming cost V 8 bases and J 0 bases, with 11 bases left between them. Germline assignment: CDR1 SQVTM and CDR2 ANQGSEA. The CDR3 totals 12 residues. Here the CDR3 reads CSQDVSSYEQYF. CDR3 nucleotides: TGCAGCCAAGATGTGAGCTCCTACGAGCAGTACTTC.

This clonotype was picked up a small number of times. The CDR3 here is CSKIWASGYEQYF. CDR3 in DNA: TGCAGCAAAATATGGGCTAGCGGATACGAGCAGTACTTC. The chain uses TRBV20-1 and TRBJ2-7, with 7 nucleotides matching TRBD2. The CDR3 is 13 residues long. Germline values: CDR1 DFQATT, CDR2 SNEGSKA (reference sequence).

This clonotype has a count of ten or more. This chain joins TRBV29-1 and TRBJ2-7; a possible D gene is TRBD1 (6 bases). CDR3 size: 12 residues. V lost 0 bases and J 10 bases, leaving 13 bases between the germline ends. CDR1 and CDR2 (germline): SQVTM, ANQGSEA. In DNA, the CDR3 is TGCAGCGTTGAAGAACCCCCGGGACATCAGTACTTC. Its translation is CSVEEPPGHQYF.

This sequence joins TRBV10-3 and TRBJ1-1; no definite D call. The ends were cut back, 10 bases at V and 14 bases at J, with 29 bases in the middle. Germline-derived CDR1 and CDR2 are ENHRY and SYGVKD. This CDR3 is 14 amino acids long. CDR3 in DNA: TGTGCCACCGCGTCGCGGGGAGATTCTAATGAGCAGTTCTTT. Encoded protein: CATASRGDSNEQFF.

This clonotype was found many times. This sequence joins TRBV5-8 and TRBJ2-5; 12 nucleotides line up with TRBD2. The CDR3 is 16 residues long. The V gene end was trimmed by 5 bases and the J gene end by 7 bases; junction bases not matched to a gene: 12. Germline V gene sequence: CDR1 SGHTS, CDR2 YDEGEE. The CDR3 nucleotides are TGTGCCAGCAGTTCCTCGCCTAGCGGGAGGGGAGTGACCCAGTACTTC. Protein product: CASSSSPSGRGVTQYF.

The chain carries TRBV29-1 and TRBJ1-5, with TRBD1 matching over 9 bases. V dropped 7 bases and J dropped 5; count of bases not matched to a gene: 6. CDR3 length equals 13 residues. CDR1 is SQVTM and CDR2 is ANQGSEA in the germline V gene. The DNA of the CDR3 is TGCAGCGATGGGGACAGGGTACATCAGCCCCAGCATTTT. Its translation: CSDGDRVHQPQHF. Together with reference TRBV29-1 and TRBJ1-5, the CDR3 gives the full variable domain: SAVISQKPSRDICQRGTSLTIQCQVDSQVTMMFWYRQQPGQSLTLIATANQGSEATYESGFVIDKFPISRPNLTFSTLTVSNMSPEDSSIYLCSDGDRVHQPQHFGDGTRLSIL.

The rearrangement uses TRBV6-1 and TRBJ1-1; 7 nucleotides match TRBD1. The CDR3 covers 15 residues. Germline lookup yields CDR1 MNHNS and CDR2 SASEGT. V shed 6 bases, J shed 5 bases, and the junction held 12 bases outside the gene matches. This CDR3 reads CASRVQGYSGTEAFF. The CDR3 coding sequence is TGTGCCAGCAGAGTACAGGGGTACTCGGGAACTGAAGCTTTCTTT.

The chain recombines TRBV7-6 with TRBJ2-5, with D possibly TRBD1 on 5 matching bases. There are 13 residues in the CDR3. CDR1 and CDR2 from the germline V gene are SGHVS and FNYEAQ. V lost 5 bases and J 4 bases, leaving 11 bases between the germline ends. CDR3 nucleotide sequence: TGTGCCAGCAGCAGGGGATCCCTAGAGACCCAGTACTTC. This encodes CASSRGSLETQYF.

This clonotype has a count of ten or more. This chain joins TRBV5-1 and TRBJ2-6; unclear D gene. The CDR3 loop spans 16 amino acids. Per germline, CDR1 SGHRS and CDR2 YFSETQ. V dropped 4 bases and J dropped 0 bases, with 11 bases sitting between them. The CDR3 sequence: CASSPAPLSGANVLTF. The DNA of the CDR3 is TGCGCCAGCAGCCCGGCCCCCCTCTCTGGGGCCAACGTCCTGACTTTC.

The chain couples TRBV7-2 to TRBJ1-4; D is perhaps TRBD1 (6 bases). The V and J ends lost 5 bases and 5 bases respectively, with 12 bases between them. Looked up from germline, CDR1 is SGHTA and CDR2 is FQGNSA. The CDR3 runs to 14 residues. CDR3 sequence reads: CASSRGGPNEKLFF. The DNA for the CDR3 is TGTGCCAGCAGCCGTGGGGGGCCAAATGAAAAACTGTTTTTT. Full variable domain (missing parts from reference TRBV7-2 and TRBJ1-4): GAGVSQSPSNKVTEKGKDVELRCDPISGHTALYWYRQSLGQGLEFLIYFQGNSAPDKSGLPSDRFSAERTGGSVSTLTIQRTQQEDSAVYLCASSRGGPNEKLFFGSGTQLSVL.

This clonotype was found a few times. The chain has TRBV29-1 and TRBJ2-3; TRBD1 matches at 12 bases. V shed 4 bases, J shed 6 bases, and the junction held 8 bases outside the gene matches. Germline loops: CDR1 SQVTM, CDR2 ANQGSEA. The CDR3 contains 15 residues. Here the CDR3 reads CSVGDRGQSRDTQYF. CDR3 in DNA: TGCAGCGTTGGGGACAGGGGGCAAAGTAGGGATACGCAGTATTTT.